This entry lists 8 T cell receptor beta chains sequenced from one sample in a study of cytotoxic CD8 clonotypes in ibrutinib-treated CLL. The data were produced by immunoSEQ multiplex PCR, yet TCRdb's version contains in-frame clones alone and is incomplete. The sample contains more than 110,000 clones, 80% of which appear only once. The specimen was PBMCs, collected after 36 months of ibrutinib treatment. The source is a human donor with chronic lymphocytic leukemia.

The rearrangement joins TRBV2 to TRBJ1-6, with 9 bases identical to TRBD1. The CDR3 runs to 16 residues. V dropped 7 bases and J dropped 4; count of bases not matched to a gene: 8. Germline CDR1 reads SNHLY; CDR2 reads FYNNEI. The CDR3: CASTPGQGLYNSPLHF. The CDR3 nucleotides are TGTGCCAGCACTCCGGGACAGGGACTTTATAATTCACCCCTCCACTTT.

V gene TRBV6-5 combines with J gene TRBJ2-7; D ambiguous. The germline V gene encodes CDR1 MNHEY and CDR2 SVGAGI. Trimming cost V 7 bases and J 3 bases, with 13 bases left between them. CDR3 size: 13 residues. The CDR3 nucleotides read TGTGCCAGCACCCAAGGGCGAAACTACGAGCAGTACTTC. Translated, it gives CASTQGRNYEQYF.

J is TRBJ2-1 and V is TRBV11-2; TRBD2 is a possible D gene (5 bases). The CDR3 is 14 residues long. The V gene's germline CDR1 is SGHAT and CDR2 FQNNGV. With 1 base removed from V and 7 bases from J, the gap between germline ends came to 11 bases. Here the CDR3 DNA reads TGTGCCAGCAGCTTAGTTTCTAGCTATAATGAGCAGTTCTTC. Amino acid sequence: CASSLVSSYNEQFF.

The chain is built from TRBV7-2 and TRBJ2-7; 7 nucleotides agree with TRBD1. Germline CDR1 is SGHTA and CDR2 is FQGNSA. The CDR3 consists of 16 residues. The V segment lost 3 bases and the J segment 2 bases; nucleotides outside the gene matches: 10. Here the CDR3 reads CASSFSGLTGTYEQYF. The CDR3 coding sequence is TGTGCCAGCAGCTTTTCAGGGCTGACAGGGACCTACGAGCAGTACTTC.

The CDR3 nucleotides read TGTGCCAGCACCAAAGGGGGGGTGGAATATGGCTACACCTTC. This translates into CASTKGGVEYGYTF. V and J are TRBV6-6 and TRBJ1-2; possibly TRBD1 for D (6 bases). Germline V lookup: CDR1 MNHNY, CDR2 SVGAGI (reference sequence). Trimming pared 7 bases from V and 5 bases from J, leaving 17 bases between. The CDR3 consists of 14 residues.

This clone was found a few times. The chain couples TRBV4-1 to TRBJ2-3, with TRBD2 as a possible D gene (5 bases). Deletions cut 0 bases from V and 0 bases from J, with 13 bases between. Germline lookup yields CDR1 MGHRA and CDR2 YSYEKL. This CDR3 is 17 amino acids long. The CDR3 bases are TGCGCCAGCAGCCAAGATTCCCCTAGCTATAGCACAGATACGCAGTATTTT. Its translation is CASSQDSPSYSTDTQYF.

The CDR3 DNA reads as TGTGCCAGTAGGACAACCGGGACAGTTGGAAACACCATATATTTT. This translates into CASRTTGTVGNTIYF. The V call is TRBV19, the J call TRBJ1-3, with 7 bases fitting TRBD1. This CDR3 has 15 amino acids. V lost 6 bases to trimming and J lost 3 bases; unmatched junction nucleotides: 8. CDR1 and CDR2 from the germline V gene are LNHDA and SQIVND (reference sequence).

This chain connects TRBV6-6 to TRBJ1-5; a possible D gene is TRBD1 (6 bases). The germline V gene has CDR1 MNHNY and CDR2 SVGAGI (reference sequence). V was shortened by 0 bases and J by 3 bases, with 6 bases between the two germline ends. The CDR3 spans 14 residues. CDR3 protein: CASSYSGANQPQHF. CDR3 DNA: TGTGCCAGCAGTTACTCGGGGGCCAATCAGCCCCAGCATTTT.